This T cell receptor (beta chain) was retrieved from a study of blood T cell repertoires in COVID-19. Study context: In each case, the material was cDNA or gDNA derived from T cells, B-cell-depleted T cells, or PBMCs.

Method: immunoSEQ multiplex PCR; TCRdb's copy keeps in-frame clones and lacks some. The sample shows roughly 140,000 clones, around 87% of them seen only once. This clone was detected a few times. The V segment lost 3 bases and the J segment 6 bases; nucleotides outside the gene matches: 8. The germline CDR1 and CDR2 sequences are SGHTA and FQGNSA. This CDR3 spans 15 amino acids. Material: peripheral blood. The J gene is TRBJ2-3, the V gene TRBV7-2, with 8 bases fitting TRBD2. The source is a human donor in a cohort sampled during active COVID-19. The CDR3 region is CASSLPTSGLDTQYF. CDR3 nucleotides: TGTGCCAGCAGCTTGCCCACTAGCGGCCTGGATACGCAGTATTTT.